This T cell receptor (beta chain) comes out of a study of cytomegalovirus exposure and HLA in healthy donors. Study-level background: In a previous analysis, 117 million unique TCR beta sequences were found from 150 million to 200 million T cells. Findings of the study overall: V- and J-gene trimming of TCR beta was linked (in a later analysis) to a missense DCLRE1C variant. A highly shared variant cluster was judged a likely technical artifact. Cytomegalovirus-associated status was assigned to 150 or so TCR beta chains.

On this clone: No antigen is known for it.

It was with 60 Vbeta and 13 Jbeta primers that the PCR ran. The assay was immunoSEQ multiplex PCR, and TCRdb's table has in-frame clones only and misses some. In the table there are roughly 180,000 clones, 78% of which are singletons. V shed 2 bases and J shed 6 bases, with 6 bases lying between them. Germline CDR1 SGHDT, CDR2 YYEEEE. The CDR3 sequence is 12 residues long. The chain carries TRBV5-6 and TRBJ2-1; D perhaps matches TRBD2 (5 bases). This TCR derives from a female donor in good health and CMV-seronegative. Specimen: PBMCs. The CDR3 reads CASSLLGNEQFF. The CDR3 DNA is TGTGCCAGCAGCTTACTAGGCAATGAGCAGTTCTTC.